This entry features one T cell receptor (beta chain) sequence. The sample originates from a study of early T cells in non-severe SARS-CoV-2 infection. TCRdb analysed the 5' RACE reads with MiXCR anew, one entry per CDR3 protein. The sample yields tens of thousands of distinct CDR3 sequences, about 11% seen once. Trimming removed 4 bases at V and 5 bases at J, with 17 bases between. The germline V gene encodes CDR1 SGHAT and CDR2 FQNNGV. The CDR3 has 15 amino acids. This receptor was taken from an adult who was a healthcare worker with PCR-confirmed SARS-CoV-2 infection or an uninfected control (not recorded which). V gene TRBV11-2 combines with J gene TRBJ1-1, with a tentative D call TRBD1 (6 bases). The sequenced sample was whole blood. CDR3 loop: CASSSRGGFRTEAFF. CDR3 bases: TGTGCCAGCAGCTCTCGAGGGGGATTTCGGACTGAAGCTTTCTTT.